This T cell receptor (beta chain) is drawn from a study of T cells in Graves' hyperthyroidism and ophthalmopathy. This CDR3 contains 16 residues. Germline V gene sequence: CDR1 ENHRY, CDR2 SYGVKD. V was cut by 6 bases and J by 0 bases, with 17 bases left in between. Clinical symptoms, serum thyroxine, TRAb, thyroid ultrasound and orbital computed tomography informed diagnoses. This clonotype showed up many times. Amplification yielded TCR beta CDR3 regions, with RNA transcripts as the source. Primed by the HTBI set, a first-round RT-PCR was run on the TCR CDR3. TCRdb ran MiXCR on the multiplex PCR reads and lists one entry per CDR3 protein. The sample contains 360,000 or so distinct CDR3 sequences, 19% of which appear only once.

Sequencing was carried out using blood. This clonotype originated in a young woman with Graves' hyperthyroidism. The chain joins TRBV10-3 to TRBJ1-1; the D gene is possibly TRBD1 (5 bases). The CDR3 region is CAISLGGDGLNTEAFF. DNA for the CDR3: TGTGCCATCAGCTTGGGGGGGGACGGACTGAACACTGAAGCTTTCTTT.